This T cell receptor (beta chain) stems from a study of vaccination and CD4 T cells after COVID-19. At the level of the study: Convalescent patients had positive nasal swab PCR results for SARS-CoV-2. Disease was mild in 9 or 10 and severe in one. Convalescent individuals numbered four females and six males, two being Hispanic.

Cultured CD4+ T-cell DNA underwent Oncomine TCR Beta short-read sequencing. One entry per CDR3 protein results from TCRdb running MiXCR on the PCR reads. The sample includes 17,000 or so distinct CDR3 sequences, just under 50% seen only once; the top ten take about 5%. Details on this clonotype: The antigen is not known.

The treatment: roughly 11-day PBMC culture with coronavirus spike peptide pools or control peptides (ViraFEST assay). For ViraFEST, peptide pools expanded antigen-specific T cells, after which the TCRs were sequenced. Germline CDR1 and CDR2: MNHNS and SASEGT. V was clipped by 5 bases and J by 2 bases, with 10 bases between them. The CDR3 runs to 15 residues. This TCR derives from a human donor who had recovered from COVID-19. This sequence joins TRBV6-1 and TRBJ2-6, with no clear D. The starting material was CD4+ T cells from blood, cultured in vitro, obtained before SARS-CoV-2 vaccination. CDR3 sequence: CASSPGRPGANVLTF. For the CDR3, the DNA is TGTGCCAGCAGTCCCGGACGGCCTGGGGCCAACGTCCTGACTTTC.